A single sample gave rise to the 17 T cell receptor beta chains below, sequenced in a study of TIL therapy for anti-PD-1-resistant metastatic lung cancer. Time point meaning: pre-treatment sample, taken before nivolumab and TIL therapy. This was the immunoSEQ v3 assay. TCRdb's table, derived via immunoSEQ multiplex PCR, lists solely in-frame clones and lacks some. The sample lists more than 12,000 clones, about 84% occurring once. The specimen was blood, collected at baseline. The receptors were sampled from a person aged 25 to 80 with non-small cell lung cancer.

This chain joins TRBV7-3 and TRBJ2-1, with D perhaps matching TRBD1 (6 bases). Trimming took off 2 bases at V and 7 bases at J, with 15 bases between the two ends. CDR1 and CDR2 from the germline V gene are SGHTA and FQGTGA. The CDR3 sequence is 15 residues long. Here the CDR3 DNA reads TGTGCCAGCAGCTTATTTCCAGGGGCCGGAAATGAGCAGTTCTTC. Residues: CASSLFPGAGNEQFF.

The rearrangement links TRBV7-2 to TRBJ2-5, with 10 nucleotides matching TRBD1. V lost 6 bases, J lost 5 bases, and 3 bases stayed unmatched. Germline assignment: CDR1 SGHTA and CDR2 FQGNSA. The CDR3 contains 13 residues. CDR3 protein: CASSSDRGETQYF. The CDR3 coding sequence is TGTGCCAGCAGTTCGGACAGGGGGGAGACCCAGTACTTC.

The V call is TRBV29-1, the J call TRBJ2-3, with a tentative D call TRBD2 (6 bases). The V and J ends lost 8 bases and 4 bases respectively, with 46 bases between them. Germline CDR1 SQVTM, CDR2 ANQGSEA. CDR3 length: 23 residues. In nucleotides, the CDR3 is TGCAGCACCATCCCGGGGCTCGGGGCGGGATACGTCCTCGGGGCAGGAATGGCAGATACGCAGTATTTT. It is translated as CSTIPGLGAGYVLGAGMADTQYF.

The chain carries TRBV7-3 and TRBJ2-5; 11 bases fit TRBD2. The CDR3 is made up of 16 amino acids. The J segment lost 7 bases and the V segment lost 2 bases, leaving 9 bases of the junction unmatched. Germline V gives CDR1 SGHTA, CDR2 FQGTGA. The CDR3 nucleotides are TGTGCCAGCAGCTTAGGGCTAGCGGGGGGCCTACGGACCCAGTACTTC. Translated: CASSLGLAGGLRTQYF.

The rearrangement joins TRBV5-1 to TRBJ2-5; D might be TRBD1 or TRBD2, each matching 5 bases. With 4 bases removed from V and 3 bases from J, the gap between germline ends came to 19 bases. This CDR3 has 16 amino acids. The germline V gene has CDR1 SGHRS and CDR2 YFSETQ. Here the CDR3 DNA reads TGCGCCAGCAGCAGGGGAGATAGCGCGTTAAAAGAGACCCAGTACTTC. This sequence encodes CASSRGDSALKETQYF.

The J gene is TRBJ2-7, the V gene TRBV7-2; 8 nucleotides match TRBD2. Germline CDR1 reads SGHTA; CDR2 reads FQGNSA. V lost 2 bases, J lost 7 bases, and 7 bases stayed unmatched. The CDR3 runs to 14 residues. The CDR3, as DNA: TGTGCCAGCAGCTTATCGCGGGGGGCGGGGGAGCAGTACGTC. This translates into CASSLSRGAGEQYV.

The chain couples TRBV6-5 to TRBJ1-6, with D perhaps TRBD1 (5 bases). Germline V gene lookup returns CDR1 MNHEY and CDR2 SVGAGI. This CDR3 contains 15 residues. The V and J ends lost 4 bases and 7 bases respectively, with 14 bases between them. For the CDR3, the DNA is TGTGCCAGCAGTTCCCCCGGGACGGTGAATTCACCCCTCCACTTT. It yields the protein CASSSPGTVNSPLHF.

The chain uses TRBV29-1 and TRBJ1-2, with D unresolved. Looked up from germline, CDR1 is SQVTM and CDR2 is ANQGSEA. This CDR3 spans 11 amino acids. With 0 bases removed from V and 5 bases from J, the gap between germline ends came to 4 bases. CDR3 nucleotide sequence: TGCAGCGTTGAAGATGGATATGGCTACACCTTC. It specifies CSVEDGYGYTF.

The rearrangement uses TRBV19 and TRBJ2-1, with TRBD2 matching over 8 bases. CDR1 is LNHDA, CDR2 SQIVND, per germline (reference sequence). V dropped 7 bases and J dropped 0; count of bases not matched to a gene: 14. The CDR3 extends over 18 amino acids. The CDR3 loop is CASTPGRLAGRSYNEQFF. CDR3 in DNA: TGTGCCAGTACTCCCGGCCGGCTAGCGGGCCGCTCCTACAATGAGCAGTTCTTC.

This chain links TRBV7-2 with TRBJ2-2; D call uncertain. This CDR3 contains 15 residues. Germline V lookup: CDR1 SGHTA, CDR2 FQGNSA. V was shortened by 1 base and J by 4 bases, with 10 bases between the two germline ends. The CDR3 here is CASSLGAQSTGELFF. The CDR3 region has the DNA TGTGCCAGCAGCTTAGGGGCACAATCCACCGGGGAGCTGTTTTTT.

This clone was detected only once. The chain carries TRBV7-2 and TRBJ2-1; TRBD2 matches at 11 bases. V shed 4 bases and J 7 bases; nucleotides not matched to a gene: 15. CDR1 and CDR2 from the germline V gene are SGHTA and FQGNSA. This CDR3 comprises 18 residues. The CDR3 region is CASSSRRLAGGGRNEQFF. The CDR3 DNA reads as TGTGCCAGCAGCTCCCGGCGGCTAGCGGGGGGAGGTCGGAATGAGCAGTTCTTC.

The rearrangement links TRBV6-6 to TRBJ1-5; D ambiguous. This CDR3 contains 14 residues. Germline V gene sequence: CDR1 MNHNY, CDR2 SVGAGI (reference sequence). V shed 8 bases and J shed 0 bases, with 11 bases lying between them. This CDR3 reads CASRAMNSNQPQHF. The CDR3 DNA reads as TGTGCCAGCCGCGCAATGAATAGCAATCAGCCCCAGCATTTT.

The gene calls are TRBV2 and TRBJ1-2, with D possibly matching TRBD1 (5 bases). The germline V and J ends were trimmed by 4 bases and 4 bases, with 10 bases remaining between them. This CDR3 has 13 residues. Germline V CDR1 and CDR2: SNHLY, FYNNEI. The DNA of the CDR3 is TGTGCCAGCAGTGCAGGGATGGTCTATGGCTACACCTTC. It translates to CASSAGMVYGYTF.

V is TRBV19 and J is TRBJ1-2; D is uncertain. V shed 2 bases and J shed 6 bases, with 4 bases lying between them. The CDR3 loop spans 11 amino acids. In germline, CDR1 is LNHDA, CDR2 SQIVND (reference sequence). The CDR3 DNA sequence: TGTGCCAGTAGTATAAATGATGGCTACACCTTC. This sequence encodes CASSINDGYTF.

The CDR3 spells CASSENGQGFYGYTF. The DNA of the CDR3 is TGTGCCAGCAGTGAGAATGGACAGGGGTTTTATGGCTACACCTTC. The V call is TRBV6-4, the J call TRBJ1-2; 9 bases are shared with TRBD1. The V gene's germline CDR1 is MRHNA and CDR2 SNTAGT. The CDR3 consists of 15 residues. V shed 3 bases, J shed 5 bases, and the junction held 7 bases outside the gene matches.

The rearrangement links TRBV5-1 to TRBJ2-1; 8 bases match TRBD2. This CDR3 is built from 14 residues. The germline CDR1 and CDR2 sequences are SGHRS and YFSETQ. V was clipped by 4 bases and J by 4 bases; unmatched bases: 4. The CDR3 region is CASSTGTSYNEQFF. CDR3 DNA sequence: TGCGCCAGCAGCACCGGGACTAGTTACAATGAGCAGTTCTTC.

The chain recombines TRBV5-5 with TRBJ1-2; possible D gene TRBD1, 5 bases. Trimming took off 4 bases at V and 5 bases at J, with 15 bases between the two ends. The CDR3 extends over 14 amino acids. Germline lookup yields CDR1 SGHKS and CDR2 YYEKEE (reference sequence). CDR3 bases: TGTGCCAGCAGCAGAGACCTGACAGAGTATGGCTACACCTTC. It encodes CASSRDLTEYGYTF.